This passage covers 14 T cell receptor beta chains from one sample sequenced in a study of cytomegalovirus exposure and HLA in healthy donors. In the PCR, 60 Vbeta and 13 Jbeta primers were used. The table came from immunoSEQ multiplex PCR; TCRdb's copy has only in-frame clones and leaves some out. Among just over 95,000 clones, about 78% were seen once, and the ten largest hold over 4%. The sequenced sample was PBMCs. These receptors all stem from a woman aged 40 to 50 in good health and CMV-seropositive.

V gene TRBV28 combines with J gene TRBJ2-7; 10 bases line up with TRBD1. In germline, CDR1 is MDHEN, CDR2 SYDVKM. The CDR3 loop spans 14 amino acids. J was trimmed by 6 bases and V by 5 bases; bases with no gene match: 7. CDR3 sequence: CASSLSDRGVEQYF. For the CDR3, the DNA is TGTGCCAGCAGTCTCTCGGACAGGGGGGTCGAGCAGTACTTC. The full variable domain, with the rest looked up from reference TRBV28 and TRBJ2-7, is DVKVTQSSRYLVKRTGEKVFLECVQDMDHENMFWYRQDPGLGLRLIYFSYDVKMKEKGDIPEGYSVSREKKERFSLILESASTNQTSMYLCASSLSDRGVEQYFGPGTRLTVT.

The J gene is TRBJ2-7, the V gene TRBV7-9; 15 positions match TRBD2. CDR3 length: 17 residues. Unmatched junction bases numbered 5, after V lost 0 bases and J lost 5 bases. Germline V gene sequence: CDR1 SEHNR, CDR2 FQNEAQ (reference sequence). CDR3: CASSLAGLAGGRNEQYF. The CDR3 DNA sequence: TGTGCCAGCAGCTTAGCGGGACTAGCGGGAGGCAGGAACGAGCAGTACTTC.

This chain uses TRBV30 with TRBJ2-7; tentatively, D is TRBD1 (5 bases). CDR3 length: 12 amino acids. Per germline, CDR1 GTSNPN and CDR2 SVGIG (reference sequence). Trimming stripped 0 bases from V and 6 bases from J, with 9 bases between. The CDR3 is CAWSVQAGEQYF. The DNA of the CDR3 is TGTGCCTGGAGTGTACAGGCCGGCGAGCAGTACTTC.

The chain employs TRBV28 and TRBJ1-2; TRBD1 aligns across 7 bases. This CDR3 has 17 amino acids. Germline CDR1 reads MDHEN; CDR2 reads SYDVKM. V trimming: 3 bases; J trimming: 7 bases; junction bases outside the gene matches: 17. This chain's CDR3 is CASSFLGARRGDGGYTF. The CDR3 DNA reads as TGTGCCAGCAGTTTTTTAGGGGCCCGCAGGGGGGACGGTGGCTACACCTTC.

A few counts support this clone. The J gene is TRBJ2-1, the V gene TRBV6-4; D perhaps matches TRBD1 (5 bases). V shed 0 bases and J shed 6 bases, with 9 bases lying between them. Looked up from germline, CDR1 is MRHNA and CDR2 is SNTAGT. The CDR3 sequence is 14 residues long. The chain's CDR3 is CASSDSGDSNEQFF. The CDR3 DNA reads as TGTGCCAGCAGTGACTCTGGTGACAGCAATGAGCAGTTCTTC.

The chain is built from TRBV11-2 and TRBJ2-2; D is perhaps TRBD2 (6 bases). The CDR3 loop spans 14 amino acids. V lost 3 bases and J 6 bases, leaving 11 bases between the germline ends. CDR1 and CDR2 (germline): SGHAT, FQNNGV. CDR3 DNA sequence: TGTGCCAGCAGCTTTGGCGGGATGGCCGGGGAGCTGTTTTTT. Protein: CASSFGGMAGELFF.

The V gene is TRBV19, the J gene TRBJ2-2; tentative D call: TRBD2 (6 bases). This CDR3 region has 13 residues. Per the germline V gene, CDR1 is LNHDA and CDR2 is SQIVND (reference sequence). The V and J ends lost 3 bases and 7 bases respectively, with 9 bases between them. The CDR3 loop reads CASSIEGGGELFF. The CDR3 region has the DNA TGTGCCAGTAGTATCGAGGGAGGCGGGGAGCTGTTTTTT.

The chain carries TRBV6-6 and TRBJ2-1; 8 nucleotides align to TRBD2. Germline CDR1 MNHNY, CDR2 SVGAGI (reference sequence). The V gene end was trimmed by 8 bases and the J gene end by 2 bases; junction bases not matched to a gene: 8. The CDR3 sequence is 15 residues long. The CDR3 is CASQAELAAYNEQFF. The CDR3 DNA is TGTGCCAGCCAAGCGGAACTAGCGGCCTACAATGAGCAGTTCTTC.

The chain joins TRBV18 to TRBJ2-1, with 11 bases that match TRBD1. This CDR3 has 17 amino acids. From germline, CDR1 is KGHSH and CDR2 LQKENI. V lost 0 bases to trimming and J lost 6 bases; unmatched junction nucleotides: 7. This CDR3 reads CASSPPKSGTGGNEQFF. DNA of the CDR3: TGTGCCAGCTCACCACCCAAATCCGGGACAGGGGGCAATGAGCAGTTCTTC.

The chain uses TRBV10-3 and TRBJ2-1, with TRBD2 matching 9 bases. The length of the CDR3 is 17 residues. V dropped 3 bases and J dropped 1; count of bases not matched to a gene: 7. From germline, CDR1 is ENHRY and CDR2 SYGVKD. This chain's CDR3 is CAISDSGGPNSYNEQFF. In DNA, the CDR3 is TGTGCCATCAGTGATAGCGGGGGCCCTAATTCCTACAATGAGCAGTTCTTC.

This clone has only one observation. This rearrangement joins TRBV15 to TRBJ2-5, with D possibly matching TRBD1 (6 bases). In germline, CDR1 is LNHNV, CDR2 YYDKDF (reference sequence). The CDR3 runs to 16 residues. Trimming cost V 0 bases and J 5 bases, with 16 bases left between them. The CDR3 sequence is CATSREQGGTWETQYF. The CDR3 bases are TGTGCCACCAGCAGAGAACAAGGGGGAACTTGGGAGACCCAGTACTTC. Using reference TRBV15 and TRBJ2-5 for the parts outside the CDR3, the full variable domain is DAMVIQNPRYQVTQFGKPVTLSCSQTLNHNVMYWYQQKSSQAPKLLFHYYDKDFNNEADTPDNFQSRRPNTSFCFLDIRSPGLGDTAMYLCATSREQGGTWETQYFGPGTRLLVL.

The V and J genes are TRBV10-1 and TRBJ2-5; TRBD2 aligns across 7 bases. Germline lookup yields CDR1 WNHNN and CDR2 SYGVQD (reference sequence). This CDR3 is 15 amino acids long. V shed 2 bases, J shed 2 bases, and the junction held 5 bases outside the gene matches. For the CDR3, the DNA is TGCGCCAGCAGTGAGGGCGGGGGTGGGCAAGAGACCCAGTACTTC. Its protein product is CASSEGGGGQETQYF.

The chain is built from TRBV5-1 and TRBJ2-3; 8 positions agree with TRBD2. The germline V gene encodes CDR1 SGHRS and CDR2 YFSETQ. CDR3 length equals 16 residues. V lost 4 bases, J lost 4 bases, and 11 bases stayed unmatched. CDR3 DNA: TGCGCCAGCAGCCCGCTACCGGGACTAGTTTCAGATACGCAGTATTTT. Its translation: CASSPLPGLVSDTQYF.

The V call is TRBV6-1, the J call TRBJ2-1, with 12 positions matching TRBD1. The CDR3 extends over 14 amino acids. Germline V gives CDR1 MNHNS, CDR2 SASEGT. The V and J ends lost 6 bases and 7 bases, in that order; junction bases with no gene match: 4. DNA of the CDR3: TGTGCCAGCAGGGGACAGGGGGCTTCGAATGAGCAGTTCTTC. Translating it yields CASRGQGASNEQFF.